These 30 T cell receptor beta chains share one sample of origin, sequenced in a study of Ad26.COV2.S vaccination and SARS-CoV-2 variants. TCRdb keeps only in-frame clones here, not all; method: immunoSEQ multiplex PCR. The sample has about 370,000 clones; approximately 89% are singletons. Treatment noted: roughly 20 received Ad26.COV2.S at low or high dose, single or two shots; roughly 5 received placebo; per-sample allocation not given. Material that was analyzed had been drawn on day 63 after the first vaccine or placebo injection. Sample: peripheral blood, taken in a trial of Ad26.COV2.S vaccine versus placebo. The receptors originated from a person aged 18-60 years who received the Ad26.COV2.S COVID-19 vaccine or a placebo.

The CDR3 DNA reads TGCGCCAGCAGCCACCCGGTAGCGGGAGGACGTCCGGGGGAGCAGTACTTC. Encoded protein: CASSHPVAGGRPGEQYF. This chain uses TRBV4-1 with TRBJ2-7; 10 bases are shared with TRBD2. The CDR3 length is 17 residues. Germline trimming cut 3 bases from V and 7 bases from J; bases unmatched to any gene: 15. The germline V gene has CDR1 MGHRA and CDR2 YSYEKL.

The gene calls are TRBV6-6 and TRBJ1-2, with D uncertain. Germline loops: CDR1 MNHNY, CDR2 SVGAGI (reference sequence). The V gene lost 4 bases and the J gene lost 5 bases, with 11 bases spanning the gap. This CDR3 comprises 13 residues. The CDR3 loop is CASSWRQDYGYTF. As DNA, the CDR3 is TGTGCCAGCAGTTGGCGCCAGGATTATGGCTACACCTTC.

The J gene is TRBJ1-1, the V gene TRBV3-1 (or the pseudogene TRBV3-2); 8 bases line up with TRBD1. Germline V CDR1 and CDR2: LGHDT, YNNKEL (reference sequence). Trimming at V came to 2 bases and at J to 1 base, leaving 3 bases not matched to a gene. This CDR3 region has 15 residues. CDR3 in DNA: TGTGCCAGCAGCCAACCCGGGACAGGGAACACTGAAGCTTTCTTT. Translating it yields CASSQPGTGNTEAFF.

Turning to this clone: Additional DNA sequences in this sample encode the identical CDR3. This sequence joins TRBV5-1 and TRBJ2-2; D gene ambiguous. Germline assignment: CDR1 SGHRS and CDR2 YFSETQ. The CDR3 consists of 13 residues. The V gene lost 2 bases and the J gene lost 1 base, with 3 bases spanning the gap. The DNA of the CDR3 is TGCGCCAGCAGCTTAGGGAACACCGGGGAGCTGTTTTTT. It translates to CASSLGNTGELFF.

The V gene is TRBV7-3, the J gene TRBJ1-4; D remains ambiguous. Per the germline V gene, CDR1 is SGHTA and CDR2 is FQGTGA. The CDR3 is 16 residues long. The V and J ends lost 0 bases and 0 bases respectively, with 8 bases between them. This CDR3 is CASSLTLVATNEKLFF. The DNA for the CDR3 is TGTGCCAGCAGCTTAACTCTGGTCGCAACTAATGAAAAACTGTTTTTT.

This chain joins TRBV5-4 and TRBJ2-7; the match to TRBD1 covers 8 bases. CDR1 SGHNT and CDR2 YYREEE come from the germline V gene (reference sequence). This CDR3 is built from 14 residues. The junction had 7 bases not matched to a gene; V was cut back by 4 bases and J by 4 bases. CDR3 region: CASSHTGGRYEQYF. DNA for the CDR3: TGTGCCAGCAGCCACACAGGGGGGAGGTACGAGCAGTACTTC.

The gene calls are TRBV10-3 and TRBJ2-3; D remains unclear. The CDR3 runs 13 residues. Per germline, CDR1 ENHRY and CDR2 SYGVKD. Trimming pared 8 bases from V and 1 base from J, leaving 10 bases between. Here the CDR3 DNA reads TGTGCCATCCTCCTTGCTGGCACAGATACGCAGTATTTT. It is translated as CAILLAGTDTQYF.

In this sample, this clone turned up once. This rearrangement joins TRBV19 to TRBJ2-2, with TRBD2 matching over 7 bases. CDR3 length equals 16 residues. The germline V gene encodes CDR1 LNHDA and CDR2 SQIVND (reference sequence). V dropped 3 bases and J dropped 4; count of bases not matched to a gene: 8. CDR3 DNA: TGTGCCAGTAGTATGGGTCCGGGGGGAGCCACCGGGGAGCTGTTTTTT. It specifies CASSMGPGGATGELFF.

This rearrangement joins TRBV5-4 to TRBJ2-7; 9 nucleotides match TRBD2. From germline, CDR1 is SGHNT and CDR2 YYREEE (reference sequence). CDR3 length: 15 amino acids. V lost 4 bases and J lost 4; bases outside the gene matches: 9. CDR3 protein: CASSEGRTSAYEQYF. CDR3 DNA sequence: TGTGCCAGCAGCGAGGGCAGGACTAGCGCTTACGAGCAGTACTTC.

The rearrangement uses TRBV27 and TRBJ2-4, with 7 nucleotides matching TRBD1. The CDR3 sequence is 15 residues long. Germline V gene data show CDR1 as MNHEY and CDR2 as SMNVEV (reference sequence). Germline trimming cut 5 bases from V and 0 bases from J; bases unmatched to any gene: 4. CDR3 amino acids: CASSAYRGAKNIQYF. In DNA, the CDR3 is TGTGCCAGCAGTGCCTACAGGGGAGCCAAAAACATTCAGTACTTC.

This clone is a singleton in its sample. The CDR3 loop reads CASSLGWSGQSYEQYF. CDR3 nucleotide sequence: TGTGCCAGTAGCCTAGGGTGGAGCGGACAGTCCTACGAGCAGTACTTC. The chain combines TRBV19 with TRBJ2-7, with a possible D match to TRBD1 (6 bases). CDR1 and CDR2 from the germline V gene are LNHDA and SQIVND (reference sequence). With 6 bases removed from V and 1 base from J, the gap between germline ends came to 19 bases. There are 16 residues in the CDR3.

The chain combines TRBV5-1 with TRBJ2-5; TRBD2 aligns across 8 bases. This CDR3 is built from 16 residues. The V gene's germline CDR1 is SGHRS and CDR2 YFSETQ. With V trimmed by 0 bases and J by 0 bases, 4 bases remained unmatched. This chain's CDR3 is CASSLGPSGYQETQYF. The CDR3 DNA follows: TGCGCCAGCAGCTTGGGCCCTAGCGGGTACCAAGAGACCCAGTACTTC.

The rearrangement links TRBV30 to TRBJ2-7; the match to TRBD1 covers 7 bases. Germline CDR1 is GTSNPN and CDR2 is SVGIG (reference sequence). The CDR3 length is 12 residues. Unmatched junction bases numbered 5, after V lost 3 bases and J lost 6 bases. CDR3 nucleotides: TGTGCCTGGAGAGGGGGCAGGGGCGAGCAGTACTTC. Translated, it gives CAWRGGRGEQYF.

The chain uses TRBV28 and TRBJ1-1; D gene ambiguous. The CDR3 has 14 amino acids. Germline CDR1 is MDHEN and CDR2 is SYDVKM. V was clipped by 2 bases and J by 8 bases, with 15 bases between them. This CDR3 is CASSLGGGRNEAFF. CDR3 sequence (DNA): TGTGCCAGCAGTTTAGGTGGAGGGCGGAACGAAGCTTTCTTT.

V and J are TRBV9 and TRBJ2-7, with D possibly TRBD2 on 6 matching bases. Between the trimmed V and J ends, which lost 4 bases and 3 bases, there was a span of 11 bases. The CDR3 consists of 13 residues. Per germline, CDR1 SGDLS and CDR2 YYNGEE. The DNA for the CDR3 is TGTGCCAGCAGCCTCTCAGCGGGCTACGAGCAGTACTTC. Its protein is CASSLSAGYEQYF.

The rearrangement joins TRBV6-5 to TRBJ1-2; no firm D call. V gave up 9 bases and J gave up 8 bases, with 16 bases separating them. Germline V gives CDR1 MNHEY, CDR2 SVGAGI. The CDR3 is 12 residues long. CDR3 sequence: CASLVGKGGYTF. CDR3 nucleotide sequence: TGTGCCAGTCTCGTGGGGAAGGGAGGCTACACCTTC.

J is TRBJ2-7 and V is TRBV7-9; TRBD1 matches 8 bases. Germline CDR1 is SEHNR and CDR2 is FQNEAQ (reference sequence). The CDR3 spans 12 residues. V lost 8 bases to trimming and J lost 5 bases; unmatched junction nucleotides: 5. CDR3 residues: CASVAGGDEQYF. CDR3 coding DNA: TGTGCCAGCGTTGCAGGGGGCGACGAGCAGTACTTC.

CDR3 sequence: CASSYNFDRAYTF. The CDR3 nucleotides read TGTGCCAGCAGTTACAATTTCGACAGGGCTTACACCTTC. The rearrangement joins TRBV6-5 to TRBJ1-2; 7 nucleotides line up with TRBD1. There are 13 residues in the CDR3. Per germline, CDR1 MNHEY and CDR2 SVGAGI. V lost 2 bases, J lost 11 bases, and 8 bases stayed unmatched.

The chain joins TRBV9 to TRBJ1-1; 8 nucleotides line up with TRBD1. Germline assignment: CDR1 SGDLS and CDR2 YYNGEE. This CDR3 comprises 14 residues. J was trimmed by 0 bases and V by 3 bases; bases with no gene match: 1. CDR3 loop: CASSGTGMNTEAFF. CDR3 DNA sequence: TGTGCCAGCAGCGGGACAGGGATGAACACTGAAGCTTTCTTT. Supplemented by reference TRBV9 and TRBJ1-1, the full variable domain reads DSGVTQTPKHLITATGQRVTLRCSPRSGDLSVYWYQQSLDQGLQFLIQYYNGEERAKGNILERFSAQQFPDLHSELNLSSLELGDSALYFCASSGTGMNTEAFFGQGTRLTVV.

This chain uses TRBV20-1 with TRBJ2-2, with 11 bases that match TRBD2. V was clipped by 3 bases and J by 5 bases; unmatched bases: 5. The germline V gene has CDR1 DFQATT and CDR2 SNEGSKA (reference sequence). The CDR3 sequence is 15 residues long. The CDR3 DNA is TGCAGTGCTAGTAGACTAGCGGGACATACCGGGGAGCTGTTTTTT. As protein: CSASRLAGHTGELFF.

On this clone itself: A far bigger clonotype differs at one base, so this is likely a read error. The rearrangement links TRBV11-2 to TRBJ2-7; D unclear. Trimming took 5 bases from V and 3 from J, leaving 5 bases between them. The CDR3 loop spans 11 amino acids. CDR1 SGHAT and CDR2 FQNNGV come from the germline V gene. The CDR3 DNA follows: TGTGCCAGCAGCGCCGACTACGAGCAGTACTTC. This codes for CASSADYEQYF.

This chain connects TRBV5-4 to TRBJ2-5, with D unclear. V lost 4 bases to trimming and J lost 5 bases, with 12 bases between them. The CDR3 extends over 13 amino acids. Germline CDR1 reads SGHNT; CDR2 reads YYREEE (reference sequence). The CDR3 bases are TGTGCCAGCAGCCTGAGGTCGTCCGAGACCCAGTACTTC. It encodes CASSLRSSETQYF.

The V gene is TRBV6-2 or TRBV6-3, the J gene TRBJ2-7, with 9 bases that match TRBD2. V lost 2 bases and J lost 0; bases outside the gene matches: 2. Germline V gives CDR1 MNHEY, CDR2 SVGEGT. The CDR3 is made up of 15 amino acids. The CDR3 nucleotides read TGTGCCAGCAGTTACCCTAGCGGGGTCTCCTACGAGCAGTACTTC. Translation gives CASSYPSGVSYEQYF.

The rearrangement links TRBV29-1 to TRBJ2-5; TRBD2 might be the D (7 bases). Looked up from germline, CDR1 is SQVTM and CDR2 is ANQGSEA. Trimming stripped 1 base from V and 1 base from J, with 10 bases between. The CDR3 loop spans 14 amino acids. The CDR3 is CSVEGGGAQETQYF. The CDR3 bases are TGCAGCGTTGAAGGTGGGGGGGCCCAAGAGACCCAGTACTTC. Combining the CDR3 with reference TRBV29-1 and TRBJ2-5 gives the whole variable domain SAVISQKPSRDICQRGTSLTIQCQVDSQVTMMFWYRQQPGQSLTLIATANQGSEATYESGFVIDKFPISRPNLTFSTLTVSNMSPEDSSIYLCSVEGGGAQETQYFGPGTRLLVL.

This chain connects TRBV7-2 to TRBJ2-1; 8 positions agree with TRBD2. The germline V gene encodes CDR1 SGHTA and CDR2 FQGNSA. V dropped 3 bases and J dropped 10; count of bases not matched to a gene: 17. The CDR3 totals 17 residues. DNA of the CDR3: TGTGCCAGCAGCTTTGGGGGAGCGGGAGAATTCGGGCGGGAGCAGTTCTTC. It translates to CASSFGGAGEFGREQFF.

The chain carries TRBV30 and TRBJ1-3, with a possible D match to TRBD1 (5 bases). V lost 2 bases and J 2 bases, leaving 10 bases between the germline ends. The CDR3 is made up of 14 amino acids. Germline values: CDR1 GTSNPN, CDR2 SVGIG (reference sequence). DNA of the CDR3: TGTGCCTGGAGTCCGGGGGGGGCTGGAAACACCATATATTTT. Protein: CAWSPGGAGNTIYF.

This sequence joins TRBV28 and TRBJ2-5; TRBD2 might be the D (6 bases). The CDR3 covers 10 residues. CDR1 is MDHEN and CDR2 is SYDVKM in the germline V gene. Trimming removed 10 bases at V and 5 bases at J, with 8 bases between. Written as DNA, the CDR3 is TGTGCCACGGGGGTCGAGACCCAGTACTTC. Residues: CATGVETQYF.

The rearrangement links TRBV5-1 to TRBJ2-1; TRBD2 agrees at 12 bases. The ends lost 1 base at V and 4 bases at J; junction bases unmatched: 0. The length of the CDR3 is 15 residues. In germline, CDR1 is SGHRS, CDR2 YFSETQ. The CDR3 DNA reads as TGCGCCAGCAGCTTGCTAGCGGGAGGGTACAATGAGCAGTTCTTC. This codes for CASSLLAGGYNEQFF.

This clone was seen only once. This CDR3 reads CASSSGTSGELFF. CDR3 nucleotide sequence: TGTGCCAGCAGTTCTGGGACCTCTGGGGAGCTGTTTTTT. The chain recombines TRBV12-3 or TRBV12-4 with TRBJ2-2, with D perhaps given as TRBD1 or TRBD2 (5 bases each). This CDR3 has 13 amino acids. V was clipped by 4 bases and J by 8 bases, with 11 bases between them.

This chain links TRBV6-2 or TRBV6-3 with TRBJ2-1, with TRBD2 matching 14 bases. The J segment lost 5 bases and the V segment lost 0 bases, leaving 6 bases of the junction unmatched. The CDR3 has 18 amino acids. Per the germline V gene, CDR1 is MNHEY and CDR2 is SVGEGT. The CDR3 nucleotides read TGTGCCAGCAGTTACTCTCCGACTAGCGGGAGGGCCAACAATGAGCAGTTCTTC. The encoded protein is CASSYSPTSGRANNEQFF.